Listed here are 20 T cell receptor beta chains from one sample, sequenced in a study of CD8 T cells in Susac syndrome. An input of about 0.5 to 1 ug of RNA was subjected to reverse transcription using random hexamers. TCRdb independently ran MiXCR on the immunoSEQ multiplex PCR reads; one entry per CDR3 protein. The sample has around 140,000 distinct CDR3 sequences, 75% to 90% seen once. The sequencing sample was made of CD8+ T cells from PBMCs. These receptors came from a human donor with multiple sclerosis.

The chain employs TRBV27 and TRBJ2-1, with 10 bases matching TRBD1. Losses at the gene ends were 2 bases for V and 4 bases for J; bases not matched to a gene: 8. The CDR3 totals 17 residues. The V gene's germline CDR1 is MNHEY and CDR2 SMNVEV (reference sequence). The CDR3 bases are TGTGCCAGCAGTTTAACCATACCGGGACAGGGGTACAATGAGCAGTTCTTC. This gives the protein CASSLTIPGQGYNEQFF.

The count of this clonotype is one. The chain uses TRBV12-3 or TRBV12-4 and TRBJ1-5; D not resolved. The V end was cut by 6 bases, the J end by 7 bases, with 7 bases between. The CDR3 is made up of 11 amino acids. The CDR3 bases are TGTGCCAGCAGCTACGGACAGCCCCAGCATTTT. It translates to CASSYGQPQHF.

This chain uses TRBV29-1 with TRBJ2-7; 10 nucleotides align to TRBD1. The CDR3 totals 11 residues. The trim removed 6 bases at V and 7 bases at J, leaving 3 bases unmatched. Germline values: CDR1 SQVTM, CDR2 ANQGSEA. This CDR3 is CSVRDRGEQYV. For the CDR3, the DNA is TGCAGCGTCCGGGACAGGGGAGAGCAGTACGTC.

The chain combines TRBV3-1 with TRBJ2-6; weak D call: TRBD2 (5 bases). Per the germline V gene, CDR1 is LGHDT and CDR2 is YNNKEL (reference sequence). The CDR3 is 17 amino acids. V dropped 4 bases and J dropped 2 bases, with 15 bases sitting between them. The CDR3 here is CASSPNRGDPGANVLTF. CDR3 nucleotide sequence: TGTGCCAGCAGCCCCAATCGGGGAGATCCTGGGGCCAACGTCCTGACTTTC.

The chain uses TRBV6-1 and TRBJ1-4, with D possibly matching TRBD1 (6 bases). Deletions cut 8 bases from V and 8 bases from J, with 18 bases between. Germline CDR1 and CDR2: MNHNS and SASEGT. The CDR3 contains 14 residues. CDR3 residues: CASFQGLQWEKLFF. For the CDR3, the DNA is TGTGCCAGCTTCCAGGGGCTCCAGTGGGAAAAACTGTTTTTT.

The chain carries TRBV3-1 and TRBJ2-3; 9 bases are a match to TRBD2. V lost 0 bases, J lost 3 bases, and 4 bases stayed unmatched. Looked up from germline, CDR1 is LGHDT and CDR2 is YNNKEL (reference sequence). The CDR3 is 16 amino acids. CDR3 in DNA: TGTGCCAGCAGCCAAGAGAACAGCGGGGGGACAGATACGCAGTATTTT. This codes for CASSQENSGGTDTQYF.

This clonotype was observed a few times. The V call is TRBV5-6, the J call TRBJ2-7; the match to TRBD1 covers 8 bases. The CDR3 runs 13 residues. V trimming: 2 bases; J trimming: 7 bases; junction bases outside the gene matches: 5. Germline V CDR1 and CDR2: SGHDT, YYEEEE. The CDR3 nucleotides read TGTGCCAGCAGCTTCACAGGGGGTGGGGAGCAGTACTTC. Translating it yields CASSFTGGGEQYF.

The V call is TRBV27, the J call TRBJ1-2; D is ambiguous. Germline V lookup: CDR1 MNHEY, CDR2 SMNVEV (reference sequence). The CDR3 runs to 14 residues. V was cut by 1 base and J by 7 bases, with 13 bases left in between. The CDR3, as DNA: TGTGCCAGCAGTTTATTCCCAGACGATTCTGGCTACACCTTC. Translation: CASSLFPDDSGYTF.

This chain uses TRBV2 with TRBJ1-1; D gene uncertain. The CDR3 extends over 15 amino acids. The V gene lost 4 bases and the J gene lost 1 base, with 13 bases spanning the gap. Germline V gene lookup returns CDR1 SNHLY and CDR2 FYNNEI. CDR3 DNA sequence: TGTGCCAGCAGTGGTAGGTGGCAGCGGAACACTGAAGCTTTCTTT. Translation: CASSGRWQRNTEAFF.

This chain links TRBV24-1 with TRBJ1-1, with D perhaps TRBD1 (6 bases). The CDR3 contains 15 residues. Between the trimmed V and J ends, which lost 4 bases and 6 bases, there was a span of 17 bases. CDR1 is KGHDR and CDR2 is SFDVKD in the germline V gene. CDR3 nucleotide sequence: TGTGCCACCAGTGAAGGGAAGGGGGGTGTCGCTGAAGCTTTCTTT. This codes for CATSEGKGGVAEAFF.

The chain is built from TRBV25-1 and TRBJ2-5; unclear D gene. Per germline, CDR1 MGHDK and CDR2 SYGVNS. The CDR3 has 12 amino acids. The ends were cut back, 4 bases at V and 3 bases at J, with 6 bases in the middle. As DNA, the CDR3 is TGTGCCAGCAGTGTCCAAGAAGAGACCCAGTACTTC. Translation: CASSVQEETQYF.

The chain links TRBV14 to TRBJ1-1; D is ambiguous. The CDR3 is 13 residues long. Trimming removed 1 base at V and 5 bases at J, with 8 bases between. CDR1 is SGHDN, CDR2 FVKESK, per germline. The CDR3 nucleotides read TGTGCCAGCAGCCAAGGCCGCAAAACTGAAGCTTTCTTT. As protein: CASSQGRKTEAFF.

This clonotype occurred a few times. The V and J genes are TRBV6-1 and TRBJ1-5, with no clear D. The CDR3 loop spans 15 amino acids. Trimming shortened V by 2 bases and J by 4 bases, and 12 bases separated the two germline ends. Germline values: CDR1 MNHNS, CDR2 SASEGT. In nucleotides, the CDR3 is TGTGCCAGCAGTGAACTCTCCGGCGCGAATCAGCCCCAGCATTTT. Its protein product is CASSELSGANQPQHF.

The rearrangement links TRBV6-5 to TRBJ2-2, with TRBD1 as a possible D gene (5 bases). Germline-derived CDR1 and CDR2 are MNHEY and SVGAGI. The CDR3 contains 13 residues. Trimming cost V 6 bases and J 13 bases, with 18 bases left between them. In DNA form, the CDR3 reads TGTGCCAGCAGCCCCCTGGGGCAGGGTGGGCTGTTTTTT. It yields the protein CASSPLGQGGLFF.

The V gene is TRBV5-1, the J gene TRBJ2-7; 8 positions agree with TRBD1. The CDR3 contains 15 residues. CDR1 is SGHRS and CDR2 is YFSETQ in the germline V gene. Unmatched junction bases numbered 7, after V lost 1 base and J lost 4 bases. The CDR3 reads CASSLHGTGFYEQYF. CDR3 in DNA: TGCGCCAGCAGCTTGCACGGGACAGGCTTTTACGAGCAGTACTTC.

This chain uses TRBV9 with TRBJ2-2, with TRBD2 matching 7 bases. Trimming cost V 3 bases and J 7 bases; bases outside gene matches: 3. Germline V gene data show CDR1 as SGDLS and CDR2 as YYNGEE. The CDR3 sequence is 13 residues long. CDR3 coding DNA: TGTGCCAGCAGCGAGCGGGACGGCGGGGAGCTGTTTTTT. Protein: CASSERDGGELFF.

The rearrangement uses TRBV4-1 and TRBJ1-3, with D possibly matching TRBD1 (6 bases). The CDR3 has 16 residues. Germline lookup yields CDR1 MGHRA and CDR2 YSYEKL. Trimming left V 1 base short and J 0 bases short, with 10 bases between. CDR3 in DNA: TGCGCCAGCAGCCAAGTGGGGGCCAGCTCTGGAAACACCATATATTTT. Amino acids: CASSQVGASSGNTIYF.

The chain carries TRBV12-3 or TRBV12-4 and TRBJ2-3; D ambiguous. V was pared by 7 bases and J by 0 bases, with 11 bases between. The CDR3 consists of 14 residues. CDR3 DNA sequence: TGTGCCAGCAATATTACAACTAGCACAGATACGCAGTATTTT. It yields the protein CASNITTSTDTQYF.

This chain uses TRBV4-1 with TRBJ1-5, with D perhaps TRBD1 (6 bases). CDR3 length: 16 residues. V lost 0 bases and J 4 bases, leaving 13 bases between the germline ends. Looked up from germline, CDR1 is MGHRA and CDR2 is YSYEKL. CDR3 amino acids: CASSQETGSRNQPQHF. The CDR3, as DNA: TGCGCCAGCAGCCAAGAAACAGGGTCAAGGAATCAGCCCCAGCATTTT.

The J gene is TRBJ1-2, the V gene TRBV7-9; D may be TRBD1 (6 bases). The CDR3 spans 14 residues. The germline V and J ends were trimmed by 7 bases and 5 bases, with 17 bases remaining between them. The germline CDR1 and CDR2 sequences are SEHNR and FQNEAQ (reference sequence). CDR3 nucleotide sequence: TGTGCCAGCACCTTCGAGGGGGGTTCTTATGGCTACACCTTC. Protein product: CASTFEGGSYGYTF. Filled out from reference TRBV7-9 and TRBJ1-2, the complete variable domain reads DTGVSQNPRHKITKRGQNVTFRCDPISEHNRLYWYRQTLGQGPEFLTYFQNEAQLEKSRLLSDRFSAERPKGSFSTLEIQRTEQGDSAMYLCASTFEGGSYGYTFGSGTRLTVV.